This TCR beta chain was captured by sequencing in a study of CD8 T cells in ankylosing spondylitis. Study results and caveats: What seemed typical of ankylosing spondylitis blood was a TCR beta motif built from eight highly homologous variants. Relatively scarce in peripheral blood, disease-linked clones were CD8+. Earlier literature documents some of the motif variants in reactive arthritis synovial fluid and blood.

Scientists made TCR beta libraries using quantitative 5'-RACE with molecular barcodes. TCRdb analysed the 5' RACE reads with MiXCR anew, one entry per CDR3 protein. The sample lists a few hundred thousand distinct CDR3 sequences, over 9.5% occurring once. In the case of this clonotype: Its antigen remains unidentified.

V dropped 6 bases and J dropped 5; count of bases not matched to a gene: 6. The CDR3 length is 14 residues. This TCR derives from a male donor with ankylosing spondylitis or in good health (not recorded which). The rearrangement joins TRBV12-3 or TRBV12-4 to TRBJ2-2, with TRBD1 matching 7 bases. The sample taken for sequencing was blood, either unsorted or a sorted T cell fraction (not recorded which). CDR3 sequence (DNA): TGTGCCAGCAGGGGACAGATTTCGACCGGGGAGCTGTTTTTT. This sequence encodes CASRGQISTGELFF.